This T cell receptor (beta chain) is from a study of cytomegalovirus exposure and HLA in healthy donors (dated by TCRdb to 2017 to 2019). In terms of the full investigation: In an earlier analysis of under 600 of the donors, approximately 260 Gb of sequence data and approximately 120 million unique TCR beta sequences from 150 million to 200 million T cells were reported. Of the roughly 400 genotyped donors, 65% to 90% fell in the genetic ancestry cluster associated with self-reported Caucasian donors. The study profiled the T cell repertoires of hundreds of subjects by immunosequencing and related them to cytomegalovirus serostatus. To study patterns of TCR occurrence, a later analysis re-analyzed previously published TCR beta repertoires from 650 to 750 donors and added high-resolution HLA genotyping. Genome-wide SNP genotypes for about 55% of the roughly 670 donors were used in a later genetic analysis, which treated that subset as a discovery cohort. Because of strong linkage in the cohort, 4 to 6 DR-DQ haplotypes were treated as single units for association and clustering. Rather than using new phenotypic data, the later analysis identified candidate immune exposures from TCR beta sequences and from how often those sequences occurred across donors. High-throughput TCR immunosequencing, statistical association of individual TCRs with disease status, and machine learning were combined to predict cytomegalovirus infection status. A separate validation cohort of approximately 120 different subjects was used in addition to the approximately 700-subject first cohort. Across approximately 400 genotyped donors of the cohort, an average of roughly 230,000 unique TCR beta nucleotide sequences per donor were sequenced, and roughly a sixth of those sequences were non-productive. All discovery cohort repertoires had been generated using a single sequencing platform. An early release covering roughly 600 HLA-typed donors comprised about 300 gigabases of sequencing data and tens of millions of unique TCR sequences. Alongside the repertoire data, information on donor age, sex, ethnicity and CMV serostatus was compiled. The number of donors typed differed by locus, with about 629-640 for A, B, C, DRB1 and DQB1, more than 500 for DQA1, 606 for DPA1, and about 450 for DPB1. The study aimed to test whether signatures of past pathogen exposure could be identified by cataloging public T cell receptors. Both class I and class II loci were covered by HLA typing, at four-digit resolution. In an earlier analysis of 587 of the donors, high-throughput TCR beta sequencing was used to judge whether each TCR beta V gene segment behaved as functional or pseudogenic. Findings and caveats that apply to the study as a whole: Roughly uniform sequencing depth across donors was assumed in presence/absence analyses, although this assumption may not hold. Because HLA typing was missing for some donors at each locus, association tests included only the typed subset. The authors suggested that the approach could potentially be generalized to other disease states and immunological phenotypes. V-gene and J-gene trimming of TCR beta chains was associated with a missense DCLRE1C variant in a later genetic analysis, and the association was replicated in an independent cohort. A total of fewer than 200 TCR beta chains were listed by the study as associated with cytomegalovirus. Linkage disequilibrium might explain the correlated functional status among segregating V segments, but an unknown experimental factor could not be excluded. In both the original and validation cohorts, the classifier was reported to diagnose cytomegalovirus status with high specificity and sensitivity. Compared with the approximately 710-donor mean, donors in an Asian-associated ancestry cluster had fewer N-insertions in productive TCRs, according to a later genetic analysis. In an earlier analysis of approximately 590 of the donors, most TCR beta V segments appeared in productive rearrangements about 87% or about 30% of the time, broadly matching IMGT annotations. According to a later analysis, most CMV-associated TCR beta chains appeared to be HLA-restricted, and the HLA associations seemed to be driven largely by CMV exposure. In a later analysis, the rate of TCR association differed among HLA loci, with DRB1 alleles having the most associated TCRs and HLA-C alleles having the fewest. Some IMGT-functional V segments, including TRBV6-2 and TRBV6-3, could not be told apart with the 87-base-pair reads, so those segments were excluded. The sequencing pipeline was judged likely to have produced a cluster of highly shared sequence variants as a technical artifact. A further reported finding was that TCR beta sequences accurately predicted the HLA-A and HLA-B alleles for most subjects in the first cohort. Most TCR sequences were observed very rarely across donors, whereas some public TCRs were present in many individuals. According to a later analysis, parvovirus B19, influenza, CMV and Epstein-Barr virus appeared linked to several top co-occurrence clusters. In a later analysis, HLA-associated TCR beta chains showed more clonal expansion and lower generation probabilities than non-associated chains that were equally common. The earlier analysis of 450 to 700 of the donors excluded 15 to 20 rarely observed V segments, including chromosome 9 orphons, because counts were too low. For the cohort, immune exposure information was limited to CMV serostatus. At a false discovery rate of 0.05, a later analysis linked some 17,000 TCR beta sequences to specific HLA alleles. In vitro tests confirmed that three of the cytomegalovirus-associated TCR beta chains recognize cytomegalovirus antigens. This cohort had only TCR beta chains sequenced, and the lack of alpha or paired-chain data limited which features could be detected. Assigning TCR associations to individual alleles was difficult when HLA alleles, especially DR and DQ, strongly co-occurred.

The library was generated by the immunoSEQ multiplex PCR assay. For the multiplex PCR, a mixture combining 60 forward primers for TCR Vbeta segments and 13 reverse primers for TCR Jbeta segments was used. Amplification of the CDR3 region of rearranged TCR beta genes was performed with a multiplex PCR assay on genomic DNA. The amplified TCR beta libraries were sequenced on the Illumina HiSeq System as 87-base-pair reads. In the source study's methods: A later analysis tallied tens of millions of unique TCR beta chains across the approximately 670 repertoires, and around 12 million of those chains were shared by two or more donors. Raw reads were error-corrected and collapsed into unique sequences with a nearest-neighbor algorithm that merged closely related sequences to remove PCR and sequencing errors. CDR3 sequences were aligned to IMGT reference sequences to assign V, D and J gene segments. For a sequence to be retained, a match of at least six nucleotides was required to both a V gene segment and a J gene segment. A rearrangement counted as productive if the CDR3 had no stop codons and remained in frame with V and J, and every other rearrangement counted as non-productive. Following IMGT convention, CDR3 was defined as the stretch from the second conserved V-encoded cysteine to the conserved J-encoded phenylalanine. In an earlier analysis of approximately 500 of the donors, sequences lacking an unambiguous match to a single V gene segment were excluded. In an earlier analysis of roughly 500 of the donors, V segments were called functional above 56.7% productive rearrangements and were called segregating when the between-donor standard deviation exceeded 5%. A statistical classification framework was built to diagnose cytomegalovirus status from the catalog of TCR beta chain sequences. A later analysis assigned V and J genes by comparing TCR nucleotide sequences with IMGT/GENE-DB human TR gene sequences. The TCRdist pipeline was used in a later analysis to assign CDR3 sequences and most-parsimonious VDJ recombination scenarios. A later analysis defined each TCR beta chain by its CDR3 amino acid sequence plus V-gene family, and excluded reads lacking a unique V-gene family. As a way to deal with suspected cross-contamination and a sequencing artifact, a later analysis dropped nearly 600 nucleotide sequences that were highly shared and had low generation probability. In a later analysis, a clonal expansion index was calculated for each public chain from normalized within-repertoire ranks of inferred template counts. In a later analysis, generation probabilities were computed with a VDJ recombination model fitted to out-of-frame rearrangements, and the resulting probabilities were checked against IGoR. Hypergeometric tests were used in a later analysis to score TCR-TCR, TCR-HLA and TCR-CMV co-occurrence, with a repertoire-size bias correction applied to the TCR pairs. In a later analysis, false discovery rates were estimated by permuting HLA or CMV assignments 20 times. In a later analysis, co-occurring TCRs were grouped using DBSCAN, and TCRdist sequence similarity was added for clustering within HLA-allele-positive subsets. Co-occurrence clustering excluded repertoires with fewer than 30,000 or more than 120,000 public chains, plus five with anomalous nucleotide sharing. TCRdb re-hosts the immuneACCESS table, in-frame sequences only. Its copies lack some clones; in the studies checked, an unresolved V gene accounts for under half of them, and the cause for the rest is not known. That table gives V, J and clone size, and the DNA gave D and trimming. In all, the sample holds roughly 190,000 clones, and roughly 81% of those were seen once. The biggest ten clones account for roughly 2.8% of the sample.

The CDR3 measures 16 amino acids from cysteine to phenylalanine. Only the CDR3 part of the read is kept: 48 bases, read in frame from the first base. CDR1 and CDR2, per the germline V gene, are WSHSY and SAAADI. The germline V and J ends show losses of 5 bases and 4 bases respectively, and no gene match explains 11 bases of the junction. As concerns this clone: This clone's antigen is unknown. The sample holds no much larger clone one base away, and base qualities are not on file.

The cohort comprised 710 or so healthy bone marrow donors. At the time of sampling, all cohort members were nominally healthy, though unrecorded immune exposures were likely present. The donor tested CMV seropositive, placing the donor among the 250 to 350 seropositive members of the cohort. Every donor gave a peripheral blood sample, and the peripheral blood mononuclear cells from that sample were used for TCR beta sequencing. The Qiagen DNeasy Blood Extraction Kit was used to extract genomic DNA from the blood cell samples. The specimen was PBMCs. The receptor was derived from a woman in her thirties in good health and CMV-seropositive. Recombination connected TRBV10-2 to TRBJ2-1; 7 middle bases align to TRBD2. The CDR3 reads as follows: CASSLDRGSGYNEQFF. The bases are TGCGCCAGCAGTCTAGATAGGGGTAGCGGGTACAATGAGCAGTTCTTC.